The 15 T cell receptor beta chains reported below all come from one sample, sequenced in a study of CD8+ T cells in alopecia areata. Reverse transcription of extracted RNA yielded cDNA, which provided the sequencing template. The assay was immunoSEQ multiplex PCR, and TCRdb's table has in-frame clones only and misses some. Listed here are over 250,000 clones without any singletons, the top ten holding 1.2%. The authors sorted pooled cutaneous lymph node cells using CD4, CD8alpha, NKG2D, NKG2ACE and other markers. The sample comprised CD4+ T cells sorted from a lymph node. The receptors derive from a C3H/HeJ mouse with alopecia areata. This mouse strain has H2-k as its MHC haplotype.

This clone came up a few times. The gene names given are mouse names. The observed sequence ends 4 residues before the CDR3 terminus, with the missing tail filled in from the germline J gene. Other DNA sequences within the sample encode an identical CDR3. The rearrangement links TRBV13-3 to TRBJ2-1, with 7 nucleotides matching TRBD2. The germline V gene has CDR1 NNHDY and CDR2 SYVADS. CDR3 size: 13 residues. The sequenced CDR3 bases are TGTGCCAGCAGTGACTGGGGGAGAGCT. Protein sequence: CASSDWGRA. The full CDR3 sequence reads CASSDWGRAEQFF.

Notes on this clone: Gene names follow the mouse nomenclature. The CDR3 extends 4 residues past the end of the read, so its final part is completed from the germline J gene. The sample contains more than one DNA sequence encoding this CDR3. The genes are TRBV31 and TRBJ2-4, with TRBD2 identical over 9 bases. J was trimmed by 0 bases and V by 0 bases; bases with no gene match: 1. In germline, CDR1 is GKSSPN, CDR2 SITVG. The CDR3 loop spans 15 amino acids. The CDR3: CAWSLLGGSQNTLYF. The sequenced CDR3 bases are TGTGCCTGGAGTCTACTGGGGGGTAGTCAAAAC.

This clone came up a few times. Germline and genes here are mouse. The CDR3 DNA, read in part, is TGTGCCAGCAGAGCAGGGGCCAGTGCAGAA. Protein sequence: CASRAGASAE. The entire CDR3 protein is CASRAGASAETLYF. The gene calls are TRBV19 and TRBJ2-3; D might be TRBD1 (6 bases). The read is 4 residues too short to cover the CDR3 end, so that end is filled in from the germline J gene. Trimming removed 5 bases at V and 0 bases at J, with 10 bases between. Germline CDR1 FNHDT, CDR2 SITEND (reference sequence). This CDR3 has 14 amino acids.

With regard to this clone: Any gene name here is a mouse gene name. The CDR3 region is CASSPSGTGGARTAETLYF. Incomplete CDR3 DNA: TGTGCCAGCAGTCCTTCCGGGACTGGGGGGGCGCGGACTGCAGAA. J is TRBJ2-3 and V is TRBV19; TRBD2 matches at 14 bases. The read halts 4 residues ahead of the CDR3 end, with the missing end drawn from the germline J gene. The germline gives CDR1 FNHDT, CDR2 SITEND (reference sequence). The CDR3 has 19 amino acids. The V gene end was trimmed by 4 bases and the J gene end by 2 bases; junction bases not matched to a gene: 12.

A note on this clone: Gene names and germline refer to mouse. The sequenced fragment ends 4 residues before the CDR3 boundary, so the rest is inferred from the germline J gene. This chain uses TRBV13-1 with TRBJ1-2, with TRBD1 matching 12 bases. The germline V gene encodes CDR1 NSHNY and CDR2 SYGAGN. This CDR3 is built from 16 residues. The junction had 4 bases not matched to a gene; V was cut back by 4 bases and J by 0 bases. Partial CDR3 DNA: TGTGCCAGCAGTCAGGGACAGGGGGCCACAAACTCC. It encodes CASSQGQGATNS. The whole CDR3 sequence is CASSQGQGATNSDYTF.

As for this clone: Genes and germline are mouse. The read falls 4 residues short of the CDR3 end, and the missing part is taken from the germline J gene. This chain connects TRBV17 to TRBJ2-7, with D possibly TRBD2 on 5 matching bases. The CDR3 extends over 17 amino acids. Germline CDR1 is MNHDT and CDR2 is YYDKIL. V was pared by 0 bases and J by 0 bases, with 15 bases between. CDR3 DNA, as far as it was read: TGTGCTAGCAGTAGAGATAAAGGTCTGGGTCACTCCTAT. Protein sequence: CASSRDKGLGHSY. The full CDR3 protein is CASSRDKGLGHSYEQYF.

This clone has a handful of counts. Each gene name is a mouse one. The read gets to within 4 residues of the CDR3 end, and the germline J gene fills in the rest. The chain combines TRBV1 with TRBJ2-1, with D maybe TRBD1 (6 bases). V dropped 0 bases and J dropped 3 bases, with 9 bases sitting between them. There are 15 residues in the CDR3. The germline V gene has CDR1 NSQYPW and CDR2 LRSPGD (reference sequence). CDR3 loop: CTCSADKGGYAEQFF. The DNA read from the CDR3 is TGCACCTGCAGTGCAGATAAAGGGGGCTATGCT. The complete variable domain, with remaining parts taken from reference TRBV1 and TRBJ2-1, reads VTLLEQNPRWRLVPRGQAVNLRCILKNSQYPWMSWYQQDLQKQLQWLFTLRSPGDKEVKSLPGADYLATRVTDTELRLQVANMSQGRTLYCTCSADKGGYAEQFFGPGTRLTVL.

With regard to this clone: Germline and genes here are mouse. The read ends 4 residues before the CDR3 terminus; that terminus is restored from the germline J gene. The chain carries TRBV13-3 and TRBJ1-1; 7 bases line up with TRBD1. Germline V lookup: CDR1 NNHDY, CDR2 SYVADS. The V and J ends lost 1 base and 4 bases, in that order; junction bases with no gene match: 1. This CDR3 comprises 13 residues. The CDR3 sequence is CASSDRGPTEVFF. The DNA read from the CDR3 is TGTGCCAGCAGTGATAGGGGGCCCACA.

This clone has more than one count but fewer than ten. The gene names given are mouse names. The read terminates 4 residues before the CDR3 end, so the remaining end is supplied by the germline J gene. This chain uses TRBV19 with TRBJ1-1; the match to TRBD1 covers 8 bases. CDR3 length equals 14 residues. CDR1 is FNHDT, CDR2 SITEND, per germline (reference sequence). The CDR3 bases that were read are TGTGCCAGCAGTATAGATACAGGGGGGGCA. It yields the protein CASSIDTGGA. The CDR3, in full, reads CASSIDTGGAEVFF.

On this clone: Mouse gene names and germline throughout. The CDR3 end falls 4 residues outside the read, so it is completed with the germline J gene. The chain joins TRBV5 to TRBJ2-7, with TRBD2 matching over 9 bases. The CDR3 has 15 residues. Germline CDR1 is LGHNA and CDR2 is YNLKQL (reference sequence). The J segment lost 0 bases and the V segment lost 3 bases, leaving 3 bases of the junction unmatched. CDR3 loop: CASSQRTGDSYEQYF. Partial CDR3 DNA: TGTGCCAGCAGCCAGAGGACTGGGGACTCCTAT.

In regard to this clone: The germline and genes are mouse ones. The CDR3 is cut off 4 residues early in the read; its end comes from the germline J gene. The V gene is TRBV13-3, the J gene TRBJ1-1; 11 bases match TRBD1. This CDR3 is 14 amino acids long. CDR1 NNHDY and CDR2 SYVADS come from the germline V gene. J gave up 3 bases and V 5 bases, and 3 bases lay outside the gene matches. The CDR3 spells CASRDRGPDTEVFF. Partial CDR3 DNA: TGTGCCAGCAGGGACAGGGGGCCGGACACA.

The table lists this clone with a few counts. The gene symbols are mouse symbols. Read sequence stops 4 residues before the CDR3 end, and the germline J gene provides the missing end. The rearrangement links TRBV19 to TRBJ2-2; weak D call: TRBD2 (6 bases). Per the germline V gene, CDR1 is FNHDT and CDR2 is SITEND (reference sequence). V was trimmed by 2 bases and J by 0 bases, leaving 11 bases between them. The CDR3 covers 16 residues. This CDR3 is CASSIPGVSNTGQLYF. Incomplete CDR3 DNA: TGTGCCAGCAGTATTCCTGGGGTATCAAACACCGGG.

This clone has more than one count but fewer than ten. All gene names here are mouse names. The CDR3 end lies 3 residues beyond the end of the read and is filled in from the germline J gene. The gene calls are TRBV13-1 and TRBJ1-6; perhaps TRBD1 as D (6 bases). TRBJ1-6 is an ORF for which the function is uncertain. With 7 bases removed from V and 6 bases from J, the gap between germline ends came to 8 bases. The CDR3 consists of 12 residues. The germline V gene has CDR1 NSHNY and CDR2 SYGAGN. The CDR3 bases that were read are TGTGCCAGCGGGACAATTAATTCGCCC. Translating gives CASGTINSP. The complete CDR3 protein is CASGTINSPLYF.

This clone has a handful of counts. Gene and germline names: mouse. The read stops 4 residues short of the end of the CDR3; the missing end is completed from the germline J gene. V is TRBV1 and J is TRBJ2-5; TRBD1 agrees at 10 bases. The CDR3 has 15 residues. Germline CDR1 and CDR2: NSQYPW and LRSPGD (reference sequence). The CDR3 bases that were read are TGCACCTGCAGTGCATTGGGACAGGGGAAGGAC. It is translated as CTCSALGQGKD. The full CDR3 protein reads CTCSALGQGKDTQYF.

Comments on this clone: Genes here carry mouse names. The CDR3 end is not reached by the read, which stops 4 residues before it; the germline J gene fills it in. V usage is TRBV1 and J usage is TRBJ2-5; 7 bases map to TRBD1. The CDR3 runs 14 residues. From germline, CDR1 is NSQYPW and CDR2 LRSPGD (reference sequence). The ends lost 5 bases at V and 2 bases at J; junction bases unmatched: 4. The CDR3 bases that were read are TGCACCTGCAGTCTCCGGGACAGCCAAGAC. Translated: CTCSLRDSQD. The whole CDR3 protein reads CTCSLRDSQDTQYF.